The T cell receptor (beta chain) under discussion was sequenced for a study of blood T cell repertoires in COVID-19. The authors' processing: Estimated nucleated cell counts came from reference gene primer amplification. The protocol was immunoSEQ multiplex PCR, while the TCRdb copy is restricted to in-frame clones and leaves out a portion. That table is the source of V, J and clone size, and D and trimming were worked out from the DNA. The repertoire consists of around 420,000 clones, with 70% to 90% occurring once and the leading ten covering more than 2%. Trimming stripped 5 bases from V and 8 bases from J, with 15 bases between. Germline V gene sequence: CDR1 SEHNR, CDR2 FQNEAQ (reference sequence). The CDR3 extends over 14 amino acids.

This receptor was obtained from a woman in her forties with acute COVID-19. The chain links TRBV7-9 to TRBJ2-2; D might be TRBD2 (6 bases). Sequenced input: PBMCs or T cells enriched from blood (not recorded which). CDR3 nucleotide sequence: TGTGCCAGCAGCAAGGGACTTCCCGGGGGGGAGCTGTTTTTT. Protein sequence: CASSKGLPGGELFF.